A single sample gave rise to the 7 T cell receptor beta chains below, sequenced in a study of shared clonotypes between healthy human individuals. Assay used: immunoSEQ multiplex PCR; TCRdb lists only in-frame clones, some missing. Of over a million clones in the sample, 70% to 80% were seen once. The sample taken for sequencing was memory CD4+ T cells sorted from blood. Subset: CD45RA-negative fraction. The receptors originated from a man between 18 and 35 years old in good health.

The sample holds one count of this clone. This chain uses TRBV10-3 with TRBJ2-2; no reliable D call. Germline V gene sequence: CDR1 ENHRY, CDR2 SYGVKD. Trimming removed 10 bases from V and 0 bases from J, with 12 bases in between. The CDR3 is made up of 14 amino acids. Here the CDR3 DNA reads TGTGCCACCACCCCCTCTCCGAACACCGGGGAGCTGTTTTTT. Translating gives CATTPSPNTGELFF.

This chain connects TRBV6-6 to TRBJ2-7, with a tentative D call TRBD1 (5 bases). The ends were cut back, 4 bases at V and 6 bases at J, with 13 bases in the middle. CDR1 is MNHNY and CDR2 is SVGAGI in the germline V gene (reference sequence). There are 13 residues in the CDR3. Here the CDR3 reads CASSSNGQSEQYF. The CDR3 DNA reads TGTGCCAGCAGTTCAAATGGACAATCCGAGCAGTACTTC.

This rearrangement joins TRBV18 to TRBJ2-7; D is perhaps TRBD1 or TRBD2 (5 bases each). Germline V lookup: CDR1 KGHSH, CDR2 LQKENI. Trimming stripped 3 bases from V and 5 bases from J, with 8 bases between. This CDR3 contains 12 residues. The CDR3 region is CASSPRGNEQYF. Here the CDR3 DNA reads TGTGCCAGCTCACCGAGGGGTAACGAGCAGTACTTC.

The CDR3 DNA reads TGCGCCAGCAGCCGAACGACGGGAGCCCTCTACGAGCAGTACTTC. Amino acids: CASSRTTGALYEQYF. V is TRBV4-1 and J is TRBJ2-7; perhaps TRBD2 as D (6 bases). The CDR3 consists of 15 residues. V dropped 4 bases and J dropped 3 bases, with 16 bases sitting between them. In germline, CDR1 is MGHRA, CDR2 YSYEKL.

The V and J genes are TRBV7-9 and TRBJ2-7, with unresolved D. The V end was cut by 3 bases, the J end by 5 bases, with 14 bases between. Germline CDR1 and CDR2: SEHNR and FQNEAQ (reference sequence). The CDR3 runs 14 residues. The CDR3 nucleotides read TGTGCCAGCAGCTTGACTCTAGGAATCCACGAGCAGTACTTC. It codes for CASSLTLGIHEQYF. Based on the CDR3 plus reference TRBV7-9 and TRBJ2-7, the full variable domain is DTGVSQNPRHKITKRGQNVTFRCDPISEHNRLYWYRQTLGQGPEFLTYFQNEAQLEKSRLLSDRFSAERPKGSFSTLEIQRTEQGDSAMYLCASSLTLGIHEQYFGPGTRLTVT.

The J gene is TRBJ1-1, the V gene TRBV7-2; D ambiguous. The ends were cut back, 5 bases at V and 5 bases at J, with 12 bases in the middle. The CDR3 sequence is 13 residues long. The germline V gene has CDR1 SGHTA and CDR2 FQGNSA. This chain's CDR3 is CASSPFDETEAFF. CDR3 DNA: TGTGCCAGCAGCCCATTTGATGAAACTGAAGCTTTCTTT. Drawing the rest from reference TRBV7-2 and TRBJ1-1, the complete variable domain is GAGVSQSPSNKVTEKGKDVELRCDPISGHTALYWYRQSLGQGLEFLIYFQGNSAPDKSGLPSDRFSAERTGGSVSTLTIQRTQQEDSAVYLCASSPFDETEAFFGQGTRLTVV.

The rearrangement uses TRBV10-2 and TRBJ2-2; D might be TRBD1 (6 bases). CDR1 is WSHSY and CDR2 is SAAADI in the germline V gene. This CDR3 has 14 residues. V was shortened by 6 bases and J by 3 bases, with 11 bases between the two germline ends. CDR3 protein: CASRTGQDTGELFF. The CDR3, as DNA: TGCGCCAGCAGGACGGGACAAGACACCGGGGAGCTGTTTTTT.